This T cell receptor beta chain originates from a study of T cells in Graves' hyperthyroidism and ophthalmopathy. Study-wide background: Peripheral blood collection took place at initial diagnosis, before any treatment.

In the ophthalmopathy cohort, Clinical Activity Score was at least 3, NOSPECS grade at least 4, and duration under 3 months. Fresh 10 ml peripheral blood yielded PBMCs. RNA transcripts served as the template for amplifying TCR beta CDR3 regions. In the first-round RT-PCR of the TCR CDR3, the HTBI primer set was used. One entry per CDR3 protein, called by TCRdb with MiXCR from the multiplex PCR reads. The sample includes hundreds of thousands of distinct CDR3 sequences, 16% seen only once; the top ten take around 28%. This clonotype was observed at least ten times. This CDR3 is 14 amino acids long. Trimming removed 6 bases at V and 0 bases at J, with 12 bases between. CDR1 DFQATT and CDR2 SNEGSKA come from the germline V gene (reference sequence).

The chain recombines TRBV20-1 with TRBJ1-5; possible D gene TRBD1, 5 bases. Sequenced material: blood. The TCR comes from a woman under 30 with Graves' ophthalmopathy. This chain's CDR3 is CSARQPISNQPQHF. The CDR3 bases are TGCAGTGCACGACAGCCGATTAGCAATCAGCCCCAGCATTTT.